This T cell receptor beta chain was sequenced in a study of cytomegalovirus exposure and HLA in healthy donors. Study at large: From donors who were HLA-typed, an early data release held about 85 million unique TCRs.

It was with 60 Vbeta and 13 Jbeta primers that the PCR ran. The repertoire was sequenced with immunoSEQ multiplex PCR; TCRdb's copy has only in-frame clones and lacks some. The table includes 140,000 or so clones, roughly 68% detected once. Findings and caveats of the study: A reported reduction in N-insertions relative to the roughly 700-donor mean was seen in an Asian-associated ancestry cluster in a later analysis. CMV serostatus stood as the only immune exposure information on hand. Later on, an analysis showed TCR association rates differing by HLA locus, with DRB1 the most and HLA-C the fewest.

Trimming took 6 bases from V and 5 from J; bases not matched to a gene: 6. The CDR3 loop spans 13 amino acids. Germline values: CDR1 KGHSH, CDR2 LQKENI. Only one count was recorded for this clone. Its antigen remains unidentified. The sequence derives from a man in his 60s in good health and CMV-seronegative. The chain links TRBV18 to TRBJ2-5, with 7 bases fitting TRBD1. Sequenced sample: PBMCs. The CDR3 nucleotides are TGTGCCAGCTCGCAGGACAGGTTGGAGACCCAGTACTTC. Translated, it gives CASSQDRLETQYF.